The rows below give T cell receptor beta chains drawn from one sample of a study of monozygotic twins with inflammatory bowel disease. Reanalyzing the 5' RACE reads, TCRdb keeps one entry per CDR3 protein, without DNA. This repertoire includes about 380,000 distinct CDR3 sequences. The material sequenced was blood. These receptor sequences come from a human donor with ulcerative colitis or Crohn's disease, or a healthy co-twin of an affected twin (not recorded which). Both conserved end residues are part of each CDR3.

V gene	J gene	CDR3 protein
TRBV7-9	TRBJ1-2	CASSFYGQSNNYGYTF
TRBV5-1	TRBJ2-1	CASSLNYEQFF
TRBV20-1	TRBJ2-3	CSARDPRTSSTDTQYF
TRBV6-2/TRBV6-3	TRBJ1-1	CASNSGRPNTEAFF
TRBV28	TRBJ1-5	CASSSLWLQGGPNQPQHF
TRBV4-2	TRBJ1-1	CASSQDSPDGVAFF
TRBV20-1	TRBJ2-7	CSARKGMIYEQYF
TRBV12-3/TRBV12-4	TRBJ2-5	CASSFRRGQGEETQYF
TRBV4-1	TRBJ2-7	CASSQEGFDRRGEQYF
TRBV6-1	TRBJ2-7	CASSPQGLNYEQYF